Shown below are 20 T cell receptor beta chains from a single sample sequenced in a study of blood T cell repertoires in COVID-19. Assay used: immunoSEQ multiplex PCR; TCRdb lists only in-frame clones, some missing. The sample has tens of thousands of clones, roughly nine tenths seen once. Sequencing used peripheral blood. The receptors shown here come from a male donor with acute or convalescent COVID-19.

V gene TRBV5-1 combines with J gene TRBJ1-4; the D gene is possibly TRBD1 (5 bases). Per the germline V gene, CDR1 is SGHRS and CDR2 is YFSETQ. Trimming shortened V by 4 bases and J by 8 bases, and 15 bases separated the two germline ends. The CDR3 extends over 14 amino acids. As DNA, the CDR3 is TGCGCCAGCAGCCCCACCGGACGGGGGGAAAAACTGTTTTTT. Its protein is CASSPTGRGEKLFF.

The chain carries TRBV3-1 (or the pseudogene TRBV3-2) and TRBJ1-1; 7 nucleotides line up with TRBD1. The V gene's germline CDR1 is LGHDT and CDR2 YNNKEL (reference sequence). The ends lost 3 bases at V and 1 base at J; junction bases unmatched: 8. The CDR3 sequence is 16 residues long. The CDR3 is CASSQGQTLPNTEAFF. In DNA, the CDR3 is TGTGCCAGCAGCCAGGGACAGACGCTACCGAACACTGAAGCTTTCTTT.

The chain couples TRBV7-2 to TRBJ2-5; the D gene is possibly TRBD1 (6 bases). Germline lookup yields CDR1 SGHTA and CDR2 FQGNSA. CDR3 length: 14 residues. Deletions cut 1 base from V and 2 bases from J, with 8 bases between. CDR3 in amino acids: CASSLGGQQETQYF. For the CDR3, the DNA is TGTGCCAGCAGCTTAGGGGGACAACAAGAGACCCAGTACTTC.

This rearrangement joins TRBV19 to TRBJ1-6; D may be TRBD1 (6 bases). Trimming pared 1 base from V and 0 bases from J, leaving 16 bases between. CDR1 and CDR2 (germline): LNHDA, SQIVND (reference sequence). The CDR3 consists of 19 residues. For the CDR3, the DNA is TGTGCCAGTAGTATAGTCCCGGGAGGACAGAGCTCCTATAATTCACCCCTCCACTTT. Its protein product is CASSIVPGGQSSYNSPLHF.

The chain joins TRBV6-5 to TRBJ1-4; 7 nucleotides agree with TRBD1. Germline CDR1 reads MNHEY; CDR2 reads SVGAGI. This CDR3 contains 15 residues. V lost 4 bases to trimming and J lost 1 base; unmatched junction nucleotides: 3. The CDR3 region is CASSLTGQTNEKLFF. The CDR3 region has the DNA TGTGCCAGCAGTTTGACAGGGCAAACTAATGAAAAACTGTTTTTT.

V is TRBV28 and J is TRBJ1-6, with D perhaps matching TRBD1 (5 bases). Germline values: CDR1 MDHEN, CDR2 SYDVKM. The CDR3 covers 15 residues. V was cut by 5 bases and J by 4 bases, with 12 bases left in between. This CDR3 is CASSPQGGYNSPLHF. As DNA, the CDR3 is TGTGCCAGCAGTCCCCAGGGTGGTTATAATTCACCCCTCCACTTT.

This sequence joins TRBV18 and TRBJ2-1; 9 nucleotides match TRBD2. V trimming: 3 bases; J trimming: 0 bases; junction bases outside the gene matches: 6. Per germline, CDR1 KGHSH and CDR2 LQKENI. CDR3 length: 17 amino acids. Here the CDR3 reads CASSPAGGTDSYNEQFF. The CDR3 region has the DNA TGTGCCAGCTCACCCGCGGGAGGGACAGACTCCTACAATGAGCAGTTCTTC. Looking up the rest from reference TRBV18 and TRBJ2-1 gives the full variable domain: NAGVMQNPRHLVRRRGQEARLRCSPMKGHSHVYWYRQLPEEGLKFMVYLQKENIIDESGMPKERFSAEFPKEGPSILRIQQVVRGDSAAYFCASSPAGGTDSYNEQFFGPGTRLTVL.

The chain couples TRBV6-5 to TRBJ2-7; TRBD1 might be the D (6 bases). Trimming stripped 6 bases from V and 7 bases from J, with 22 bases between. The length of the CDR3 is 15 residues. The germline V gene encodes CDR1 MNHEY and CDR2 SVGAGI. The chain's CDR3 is CASSAVQGPLREQYF. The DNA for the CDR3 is TGTGCCAGCAGCGCGGTCCAGGGGCCTTTGAGGGAGCAGTACTTC.

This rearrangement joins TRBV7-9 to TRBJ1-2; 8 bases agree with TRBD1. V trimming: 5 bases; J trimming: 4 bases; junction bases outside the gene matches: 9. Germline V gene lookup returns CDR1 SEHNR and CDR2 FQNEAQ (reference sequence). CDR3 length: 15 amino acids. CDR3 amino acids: CASSSLTGVAYGYTF. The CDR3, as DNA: TGTGCCAGCAGCAGTTTGACAGGGGTAGCCTATGGCTACACCTTC.

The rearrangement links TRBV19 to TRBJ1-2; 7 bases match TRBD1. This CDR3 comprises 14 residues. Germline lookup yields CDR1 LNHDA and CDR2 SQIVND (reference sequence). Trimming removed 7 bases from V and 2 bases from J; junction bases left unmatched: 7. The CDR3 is CASNTGVRNYGYTF. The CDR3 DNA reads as TGTGCCAGTAACACAGGGGTAAGGAACTATGGCTACACCTTC.

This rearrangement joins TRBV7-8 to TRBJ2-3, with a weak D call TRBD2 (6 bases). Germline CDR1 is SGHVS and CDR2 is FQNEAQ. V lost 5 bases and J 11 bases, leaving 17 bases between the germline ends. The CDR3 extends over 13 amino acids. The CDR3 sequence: CASSPTPGLQQYF. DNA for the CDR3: TGTGCCAGCAGCCCAACACCGGGACTCCAGCAGTATTTT.

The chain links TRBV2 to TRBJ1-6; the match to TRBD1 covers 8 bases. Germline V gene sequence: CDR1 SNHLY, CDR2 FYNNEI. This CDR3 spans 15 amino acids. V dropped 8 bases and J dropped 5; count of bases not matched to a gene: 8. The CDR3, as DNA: TGTGCCAGCTGCAGCCAGGGGGCCAATAATTCACCCCTCCACTTT. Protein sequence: CASCSQGANNSPLHF.

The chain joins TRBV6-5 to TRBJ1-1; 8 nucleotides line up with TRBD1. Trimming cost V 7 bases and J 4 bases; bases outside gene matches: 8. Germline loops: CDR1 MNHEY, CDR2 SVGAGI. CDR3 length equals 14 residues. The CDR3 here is CASTRVTGGTEAFF. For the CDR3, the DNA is TGTGCCAGCACCAGAGTAACAGGGGGCACTGAAGCTTTCTTT.

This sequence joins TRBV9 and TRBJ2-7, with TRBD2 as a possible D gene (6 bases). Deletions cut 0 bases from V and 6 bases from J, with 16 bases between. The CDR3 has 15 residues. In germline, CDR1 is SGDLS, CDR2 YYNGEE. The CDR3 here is CASSVEGGAEGEQYF. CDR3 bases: TGTGCCAGCAGCGTAGAAGGCGGGGCCGAGGGCGAGCAGTACTTC.

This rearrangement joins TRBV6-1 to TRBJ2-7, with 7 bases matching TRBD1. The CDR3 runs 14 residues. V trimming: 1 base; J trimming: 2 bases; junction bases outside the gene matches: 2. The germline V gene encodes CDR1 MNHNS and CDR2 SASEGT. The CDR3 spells CASSEVGTAYEQYF. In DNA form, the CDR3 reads TGTGCCAGCAGTGAAGTCGGGACAGCCTACGAGCAGTACTTC.

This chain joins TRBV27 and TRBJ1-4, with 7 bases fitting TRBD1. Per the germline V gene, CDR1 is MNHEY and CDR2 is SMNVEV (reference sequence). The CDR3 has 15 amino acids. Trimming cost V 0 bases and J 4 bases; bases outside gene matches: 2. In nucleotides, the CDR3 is TGTGCCAGCAGTTTATCGACAGGGCTTAATGAAAAACTGTTTTTT. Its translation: CASSLSTGLNEKLFF.

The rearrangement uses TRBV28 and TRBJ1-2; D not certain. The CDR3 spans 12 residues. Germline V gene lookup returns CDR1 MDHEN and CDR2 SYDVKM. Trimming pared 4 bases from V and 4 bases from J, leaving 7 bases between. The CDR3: CASSWEGYGYTF. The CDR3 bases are TGTGCCAGCAGTTGGGAGGGCTATGGCTACACCTTC.

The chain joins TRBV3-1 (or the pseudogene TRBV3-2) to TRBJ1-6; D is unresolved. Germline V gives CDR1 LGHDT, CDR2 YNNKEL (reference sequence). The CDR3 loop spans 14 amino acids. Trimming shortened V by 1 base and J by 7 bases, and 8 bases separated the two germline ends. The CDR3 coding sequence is TGTGCCAGCAGCCAAGTTCAGAACAATTCACCCCTCCACTTT. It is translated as CASSQVQNNSPLHF.

CDR3 sequence reads: CASSVEDTTWTEAFF. The CDR3 nucleotides read TGTGCCAGCAGCGTTGAGGACACAACTTGGACTGAAGCTTTCTTT. The chain links TRBV9 to TRBJ1-1; TRBD1 is a possible D gene (5 bases). The germline V gene encodes CDR1 SGDLS and CDR2 YYNGEE. Trimming took off 2 bases at V and 5 bases at J, with 16 bases between the two ends. The length of the CDR3 is 15 residues.

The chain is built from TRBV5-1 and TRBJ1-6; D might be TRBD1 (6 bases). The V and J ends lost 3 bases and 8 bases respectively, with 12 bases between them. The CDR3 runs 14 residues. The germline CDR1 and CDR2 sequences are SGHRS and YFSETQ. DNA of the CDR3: TGCGCCAGCAGCTCCGGGACACTCGATTCACCCCTCCACTTT. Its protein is CASSSGTLDSPLHF.